The 24 T cell receptor beta chains below come from one sample, sequenced in a study of blood T cell repertoires in COVID-19. Generated by immunoSEQ multiplex PCR, the TCRdb table keeps only in-frame clones and is missing some. The table includes about 14,000 clones, approximately 84% detected once. The sequenced material came from peripheral blood. The receptor source for this set is a human donor in a cohort sampled during active COVID-19.

This chain links TRBV6-2 or TRBV6-3 with TRBJ2-7; TRBD2 aligns across 14 bases. Germline CDR1 reads MNHEY; CDR2 reads SVGEGT. CDR3 size: 16 residues. The V segment lost 6 bases and the J segment 4 bases; nucleotides outside the gene matches: 8. The CDR3 protein is CASSPIRLAGGYEQYF. The CDR3 region has the DNA TGTGCCAGCAGCCCTATTCGACTAGCGGGGGGGTACGAGCAGTACTTC.

In DNA form, the CDR3 reads TGTGCCAGCAGCCAGGGGACTCCTAATGAGCAGTTCTTC. It yields the protein CASSQGTPNEQFF. The chain has TRBV4-2 and TRBJ2-1; the D gene is possibly TRBD2 (6 bases). The CDR3 loop spans 13 amino acids. V gave up 3 bases and J gave up 7 bases, with 10 bases separating them. Per the germline V gene, CDR1 is LGHNA and CDR2 is YNFKEQ.

The J gene is TRBJ2-3, the V gene TRBV6-2 or TRBV6-3, with 8 positions matching TRBD2. Trimming removed 2 bases from V and 2 bases from J; junction bases left unmatched: 3. Germline V lookup: CDR1 MNHEY, CDR2 SVGEGT. The CDR3 is 15 amino acids. CDR3 in amino acids: CASSYERGYTDTQYF. Here the CDR3 DNA reads TGTGCCAGCAGTTACGAGCGGGGGTACACAGATACGCAGTATTTT.

The chain is built from TRBV7-3 and TRBJ2-3; 8 bases are shared with TRBD2. The germline CDR1 and CDR2 sequences are SGHTA and FQGTGA. This CDR3 comprises 14 residues. Trimming cost V 2 bases and J 5 bases; bases outside gene matches: 3. CDR3 amino acids: CASSLGREVDTQYF. CDR3 DNA: TGTGCCAGCAGCTTAGGGCGGGAGGTAGATACGCAGTATTTT. The whole variable domain, filled in from reference TRBV7-3 and TRBJ2-3, reads GAGVSQTPSNKVTEKGKYVELRCDPISGHTALYWYRQSLGQGPEFLIYFQGTGAADDSGLPNDRFFAVRPEGSVSTLKIQRTERGDSAVYLCASSLGREVDTQYFGPGTRLTVL.

V is TRBV9 and J is TRBJ2-5; 9 bases align to TRBD1. CDR1 is SGDLS, CDR2 YYNGEE, per germline. The J segment lost 6 bases and the V segment lost 4 bases, leaving 4 bases of the junction unmatched. This CDR3 is built from 13 residues. CDR3 nucleotide sequence: TGTGCCAGCAGCCCGGGACAGGGACAGACCCAGTACTTC. Its translation: CASSPGQGQTQYF.

V is TRBV5-1 and J is TRBJ2-7; possible D gene TRBD2, 5 bases. CDR3 length: 13 residues. V was clipped by 2 bases and J by 0 bases, with 6 bases between them. In germline, CDR1 is SGHRS, CDR2 YFSETQ. CDR3 sequence: CASSFDYSYEQYF. The CDR3 region has the DNA TGCGCCAGCAGCTTTGACTACTCCTACGAGCAGTACTTC.

V usage is TRBV30 and J usage is TRBJ1-1; TRBD1 agrees at 8 bases. J gave up 11 bases and V 4 bases, and 6 bases lay outside the gene matches. Germline V gene lookup returns CDR1 GTSNPN and CDR2 SVGIG (reference sequence). The CDR3 spans 11 residues. CDR3 coding DNA: TGTGCCTGGACCAGGACAGGGCCGGCTTTCTTT. Translation gives CAWTRTGPAFF.

The rearrangement uses TRBV12-3 or TRBV12-4 and TRBJ2-1; tentative D call: TRBD2 (6 bases). The CDR3 is 13 amino acids. Trimming took 1 base from V and 9 from J, leaving 10 bases between them. As DNA, the CDR3 is TGTGCCAGCAGTTTAGGTGGGGGGACTGAGCAGTTCTTC. Translated: CASSLGGGTEQFF.

This clone was counted a few times. The rearrangement uses TRBV7-2 and TRBJ2-3; 9 bases match TRBD2. V lost 5 bases, J lost 7 bases, and 16 bases stayed unmatched. The germline V gene encodes CDR1 SGHTA and CDR2 FQGNSA. CDR3 length: 17 amino acids. The CDR3 bases are TGTGCCAGCAGCCTTGCCCTTAAGGGTAGCGGGGGACATACGCAGTATTTT. Protein product: CASSLALKGSGGHTQYF.

The chain couples TRBV28 to TRBJ2-1; 10 bases match TRBD2. The CDR3 runs 17 residues. The V segment lost 6 bases and the J segment 3 bases; nucleotides outside the gene matches: 11. Germline V gene data show CDR1 as MDHEN and CDR2 as SYDVKM. The CDR3 DNA follows: TGTGCCAGCAGGGGACCGGGACTAGCGCGATACTACAATGAGCAGTTCTTC. Its translation: CASRGPGLARYYNEQFF.

The CDR3 DNA follows: TGTGCCAGTAGTATAGCGGGGACAGATACGCAGTATTTT. Its protein product is CASSIAGTDTQYF. The gene calls are TRBV19 and TRBJ2-3; a weak D match, TRBD2 (5 bases). Looked up from germline, CDR1 is LNHDA and CDR2 is SQIVND (reference sequence). The CDR3 is 13 amino acids. V gave up 1 base and J gave up 3 bases, with 5 bases separating them. Full variable domain (remainder filled in from reference TRBV19 and TRBJ2-3): DGGITQSPKYLFRKEGQNVTLSCEQNLNHDAMYWYRQDPGQGLRLIYYSQIVNDFQKGDIAEGYSVSREKKESFPLTVTSAQKNPTAFYLCASSIAGTDTQYFGPGTRLTVL.

The gene calls are TRBV4-2 and TRBJ2-3; D is uncertain. CDR1 LGHNA and CDR2 YNFKEQ come from the germline V gene. Trimming left V 0 bases short and J 2 bases short, with 15 bases between. The CDR3 spans 17 residues. CDR3 sequence: CASSQDFSVILTDTQYF. The CDR3 DNA sequence: TGTGCCAGCAGCCAAGATTTTTCTGTTATCCTCACAGATACGCAGTATTTT.

V and J are TRBV13 and TRBJ2-3; D gene unclear. V was clipped by 5 bases and J by 3 bases, with 9 bases between them. Germline values: CDR1 PRHDT, CDR2 FYEKMQ (reference sequence). The CDR3 spans 13 residues. CDR3 DNA sequence: TGTGCCAGCAGCCTCACTACTACAGATACGCAGTATTTT. Its translation is CASSLTTTDTQYF. Complete variable domain (other parts from reference TRBV13 and TRBJ2-3): AAGVIQSPRHLIKEKRETATLKCYPIPRHDTVYWYQQGPGQDPQFLISFYEKMQSDKGSIPDRFSAQQFSDYHSELNMSSLELGDSALYFCASSLTTTDTQYFGPGTRLTVL.

This sequence joins TRBV11-3 and TRBJ2-7; 11 bases line up with TRBD2. This CDR3 has 13 amino acids. CDR1 is SGHNT, CDR2 YENEEA, per germline. V lost 3 bases to trimming and J lost 9 bases; unmatched junction nucleotides: 4. The CDR3 sequence: CASSLTSGIRQYF. The CDR3 DNA reads as TGTGCCAGCAGCTTGACTAGCGGGATTCGGCAGTACTTC. The whole variable domain, remainder taken from reference TRBV11-3 and TRBJ2-7, is EAGVVQSPRYKIIEKKQPVAFWCNPISGHNTLYWYLQNLGQGPELLIRYENEEAVDDSQLPKDRFSAERLKGVDSTLKIQPAELGDSAVYLCASSLTSGIRQYFGPGTRLTVT.

The chain is built from TRBV27 and TRBJ1-4; maybe TRBD1 (5 bases). The CDR3 spans 13 residues. Between the trimmed V and J ends, which lost 8 bases and 5 bases, there was a span of 12 bases. CDR1 MNHEY and CDR2 SMNVEV come from the germline V gene (reference sequence). The DNA for the CDR3 is TGTGCCAGCCATGACAGTGGGAATGAAAAACTGTTTTTT. This encodes CASHDSGNEKLFF.

CDR3 bases: TGTGCCAGTTCCACGGCAGGGGGGAATGGCTACACCTTC. Translated: CASSTAGGNGYTF. The rearrangement joins TRBV19 to TRBJ1-2, with TRBD1 matching 7 bases. After removal of 8 bases from V and 6 bases from J, the junction contained 9 bases not matched to a gene. Germline CDR1 reads LNHDA; CDR2 reads SQIVND (reference sequence). CDR3 length: 13 amino acids.

The chain uses TRBV6-1 and TRBJ1-4; possibly TRBD1 for D (6 bases). CDR3 length equals 16 residues. Trimming cost V 0 bases and J 4 bases, with 12 bases left between them. Germline assignment: CDR1 MNHNS and CDR2 SASEGT. The CDR3 reads CASSEAQGEGNEKLFF. DNA for the CDR3: TGTGCCAGCAGTGAAGCACAGGGTGAGGGTAATGAAAAACTGTTTTTT.

The genes are TRBV7-3 and TRBJ1-1, with no clear D. Trimming left V 5 bases short and J 7 bases short, with 8 bases between. The germline V gene has CDR1 SGHTA and CDR2 FQGTGA. The CDR3 totals 11 residues. CDR3 sequence (DNA): TGTGCCAGCAGCGCCAGGATTGAAGCTTTCTTT. Encoded protein: CASSARIEAFF.

The rearrangement joins TRBV4-3 to TRBJ1-2, with TRBD1 as a possible D gene (6 bases). CDR3 length: 14 amino acids. The V gene lost 1 base and the J gene lost 8 bases, with 14 bases spanning the gap. From germline, CDR1 is LGHNA and CDR2 YSLEER. CDR3 amino acids: CASSQGGGAPGYTF. The CDR3 DNA reads as TGCGCCAGCAGCCAAGGAGGGGGGGCGCCAGGCTACACCTTC.

The rearrangement joins TRBV28 to TRBJ2-1; a possible D gene is TRBD2 (5 bases). The CDR3 loop spans 14 amino acids. The V end lost 7 bases, the J end lost 9 bases, and 19 bases lay between the germline ends. Germline CDR1 and CDR2: MDHEN and SYDVKM. The CDR3 loop is CASIGVGGLAEQFF. CDR3 nucleotide sequence: TGTGCCAGCATTGGGGTTGGAGGATTGGCTGAGCAGTTCTTC.

CDR3 protein: CASSPGTGGIGGYTF. The DNA for the CDR3 is TGTGCCAGCAGCCCTGGGACAGGGGGAATTGGGGGCTACACCTTC. The chain joins TRBV7-9 to TRBJ1-2; 11 bases are a match to TRBD1. The V segment lost 5 bases and the J segment 8 bases; nucleotides outside the gene matches: 10. Germline V gives CDR1 SEHNR, CDR2 FQNEAQ (reference sequence). CDR3 length: 15 amino acids.

The rearrangement links TRBV28 to TRBJ1-4; no clear D. This CDR3 has 13 residues. Germline CDR1 is MDHEN and CDR2 is SYDVKM. V lost 5 bases, J lost 8 bases, and 12 bases lay in between. The CDR3 DNA sequence: TGTGCCAGCAGTGGGAGGGCGGGGGAAAAACTGTTTTTT. Translating gives CASSGRAGEKLFF.

V is TRBV4-3 and J is TRBJ2-5, with 8 bases aligning to TRBD2. The germline V gene has CDR1 LGHNA and CDR2 YSLEER. The V segment lost 3 bases and the J segment 2 bases; nucleotides outside the gene matches: 8. The CDR3 length is 16 residues. CDR3 amino acids: CASSQYLSGKQETQYF. The CDR3 DNA reads TGCGCCAGCAGCCAGTACCTTAGCGGGAAACAAGAGACCCAGTACTTC.

This clone was observed a few times. This chain links TRBV19 with TRBJ2-7; a weak D match, TRBD2 (5 bases). The V gene lost 3 bases and the J gene lost 1 base, with 7 bases spanning the gap. The CDR3 runs 13 residues. In germline, CDR1 is LNHDA, CDR2 SQIVND (reference sequence). The CDR3 loop is CASSMGSSYEQYF. In nucleotides, the CDR3 is TGTGCCAGTAGTATGGGGAGTTCCTACGAGCAGTACTTC.